This TCR beta chain was observed in a study of blood T cell repertoires in COVID-19. Overall study: The United States, Italy and Spain were the sources of the acute and convalescent COVID-19 samples.

The CDR3 loop spans 11 amino acids. Germline CDR1 is GTSNPN and CDR2 is SVGIG (reference sequence). The germline V and J ends were trimmed by 2 bases and 7 bases, with 6 bases remaining between them. In the original workflow: Nucleated cell number was recorded as an estimate derived from reference gene primer amplification. The method was immunoSEQ multiplex PCR; TCRdb's version includes in-frame clones alone and lacks a portion of them. V, J and clone size are taken as reported in that table, and D and trimming were inferred from the DNA itself. The sample holds fewer than 100,000 clones, roughly 90% seen once.

The sample was peripheral blood. The chain joins TRBV30 to TRBJ2-1; D is unclear. This TCR was recovered from a man aged 60 to 69 with acute or convalescent COVID-19. CDR3 nucleotides: TGTGCCTGGAGTCAGGAAAATGAGCAGTTCTTC. This codes for CAWSQENEQFF. The variable domain in full, with the rest retrieved from reference TRBV30 and TRBJ2-1, is SQTIHQWPATLVQPVGSPLSLECTVEGTSNPNLYWYRQAAGRGLQLLFYSVGIGQISSEVPQNLSASRPQDRQFILSSKKLLLSDSGFYLCAWSQENEQFFGPGTRLTVL.